Below, 30 T cell receptor beta chains from the same sample are listed, as sequenced in a study of read filtering for tumor transcriptome and immune sequencing. Molecular barcoded adaptors covering alpha/delta and beta/gamma chains were used on about 0.4 ug RNA. TCRdb called the reads again in MiXCR, with one record for every CDR3 protein. The sample lists 75,000 to 95,000 distinct CDR3 sequences; around a fifth were seen once. Sequencing was carried out using a population of CD138-negative cells sorted from bone marrow. All receptors derive from a donor aged 40 or over with multiple myeloma.

In its sample, this clonotype was seen many times. The chain employs TRBV29-1 and TRBJ2-1, with D perhaps TRBD2 (5 bases). In germline, CDR1 is SQVTM, CDR2 ANQGSEA. This CDR3 contains 12 residues. V was clipped by 5 bases and J by 8 bases, with 13 bases between them. CDR3 DNA sequence: TGCAGCGTTTCCTGGGGAGAGGATGAGCAGTTCTTC. Translating it yields CSVSWGEDEQFF.

This clonotype came up many times. J is TRBJ1-1 and V is TRBV29-1; 7 bases align to TRBD1. Germline CDR1 is SQVTM and CDR2 is ANQGSEA. The CDR3 has 14 amino acids. J was trimmed by 3 bases and V by 5 bases; bases with no gene match: 9. The CDR3 DNA reads as TGCAGCGTTAAGGCGACAGGGAGGGACACTGAAGCTTTCTTT. Protein sequence: CSVKATGRDTEAFF.

This clonotype was observed many times. V and J are TRBV25-1 and TRBJ2-1; 8 nucleotides line up with TRBD1. The trim removed 4 bases at V and 16 bases at J, leaving 9 bases unmatched. Germline lookup yields CDR1 MGHDK and CDR2 SYGVNS. The CDR3 loop spans 12 amino acids. The CDR3 nucleotides are TGTGCCAGCAGTGTAACAGGGGGTAAAACATTCTTC. Its protein product is CASSVTGGKTFF.

As to this clonotype: This may be a read error: a much more frequent sequence differs by one nucleotide. The chain has TRBV18 and TRBJ2-3; maybe TRBD1 (6 bases). Germline V CDR1 and CDR2: KGHSH, LQKENI. The CDR3 length is 15 residues. The V and J ends lost 7 bases and 0 bases respectively, with 14 bases between them. The CDR3 DNA is TGTGCCAGCTTACCTTACAGGGCCAGCACAGATACGCAGTATTTT. This sequence encodes CASLPYRASTDTQYF.

On this clonotype: An end of the junction differs from the germline gene, which may be a read error. The chain recombines TRBV7-9 with TRBJ2-3; D possibly corresponds to TRBD1 (5 bases). Germline-derived CDR1 and CDR2 are SEHNR and FQNEAQ (reference sequence). This CDR3 contains 11 residues. CDR3 sequence: CASSNTGTQYF. The CDR3 bases are TGTGCCAGCAGCAACACAGGTACGCAGTATTTT.

The chain recombines TRBV6-1 with TRBJ2-1; D perhaps matches TRBD1 (5 bases). V lost 7 bases, J lost 3 bases, and 16 bases lay in between. There are 15 residues in the CDR3. Germline values: CDR1 MNHNS, CDR2 SASEGT. CDR3 in amino acids: CASIRGLEIYNEQFF. The CDR3 region has the DNA TGTGCCAGCATAAGGGGCTTGGAGATCTACAATGAGCAGTTCTTC.

The chain joins TRBV2 to TRBJ2-3; D may be TRBD1 or TRBD2 (5 bases each). Germline CDR1 is SNHLY and CDR2 is FYNNEI. The CDR3 totals 13 residues. The germline V and J ends were trimmed by 7 bases and 0 bases, with 8 bases remaining between them. CDR3 coding DNA: TGTGCCAGCAAACGGGACAGCACAGATACGCAGTATTTT. It yields the protein CASKRDSTDTQYF.

This clonotype is judged medium-sized. The V call is TRBV28, the J call TRBJ1-4; weak D call: TRBD1 (5 bases). Trimming pared 7 bases from V and 5 bases from J, leaving 17 bases between. CDR1 is MDHEN, CDR2 SYDVKM, per germline. The CDR3 totals 15 residues. This CDR3 reads CASTPGGEENEKLFF. In DNA, the CDR3 is TGTGCCAGCACCCCCGGAGGGGAGGAGAATGAAAAACTGTTTTTT.

This clonotype showed up many times. The V call is TRBV2, the J call TRBJ2-3; D remains ambiguous. Germline CDR1 and CDR2: SNHLY and FYNNEI. Deletions cut 2 bases from V and 4 bases from J, with 7 bases between. The CDR3 totals 13 residues. This chain's CDR3 is CASSEYGADTQYF. In DNA form, the CDR3 reads TGTGCCAGCAGTGAATATGGAGCAGATACGCAGTATTTT.

The gene calls are TRBV7-8 and TRBJ2-7; TRBD1 matches at 9 bases. V lost 5 bases, J lost 2 bases, and 16 bases stayed unmatched. This CDR3 has 18 residues. The germline CDR1 and CDR2 sequences are SGHVS and FQNEAQ. CDR3 DNA: TGTGCCAGCAGCCAGCGGGACAGGGCCAAAGATTTCCCCTACGAGCAGTACTTC. This gives the protein CASSQRDRAKDFPYEQYF.

This clonotype was found many times. The rearrangement joins TRBV2 to TRBJ2-2, with 7 positions matching TRBD1. This CDR3 has 13 residues. Germline CDR1 reads SNHLY; CDR2 reads FYNNEI. V was pared by 8 bases and J by 1 base, with 1 base of the junction left unmatched. As DNA, the CDR3 is TGTGCCAGCCGGGACAGGAACACCGGGGAGCTGTTTTTT. Translating gives CASRDRNTGELFF.

This clonotype was recorded many times. One end of the junction fails to match germline, which may point to a read error. This rearrangement joins TRBV28 to TRBJ1-5, with 9 bases matching TRBD1. Germline CDR1 and CDR2: MDHEN and SYDVKM. The CDR3 contains 15 residues. CDR3 in DNA: TGCGCCAGCAGCTTGGGACAGGGTGGTAATCAGCCCCAGCATTTT. As protein: CASSLGQGGNQPQHF.

At least ten counts were recorded for this clonotype. V gene TRBV6-5 combines with J gene TRBJ1-1; D uncertain. The germline V gene has CDR1 MNHEY and CDR2 SVGAGI. This CDR3 comprises 13 residues. With 5 bases removed from V and 5 bases from J, the gap between germline ends came to 12 bases. DNA of the CDR3: TGTGCCAGCAGTCCCGGGCAGCGAACTGAAGCTTTCTTT. This gives the protein CASSPGQRTEAFF.

A note on this clonotype: A much larger clone sits a single nucleotide away, making a read error possible. The V gene is TRBV12-3 or TRBV12-4, the J gene TRBJ2-5, with 8 bases matching TRBD1. The length of the CDR3 is 15 residues. The CDR3 DNA follows: TGTGCCAGCAGTCCTAGGACAGGGAGAGAAGAGACCCCGTACTTC. This codes for CASSPRTGREETPYF.

With respect to this clonotype: One end of the junction varies from germline; a read error may be responsible. The chain combines TRBV20-1 with TRBJ2-7; TRBD2 matches at 9 bases. The germline V gene has CDR1 DFQATT and CDR2 SNEGSKA (reference sequence). The CDR3 has 12 amino acids. The CDR3 sequence is CGGGDSTYEQHF. As DNA, the CDR3 is TGCGGCGGGGGGGACAGCACCTACGAGCAGCACTTC.

This clonotype came up many times. CDR3 in amino acids: CSAPSEMGVYNEQFF. In DNA form, the CDR3 reads TGCAGTGCCCCCTCGGAAATGGGTGTCTACAATGAGCAGTTCTTC. The chain couples TRBV20-1 to TRBJ2-1; D remains ambiguous. V was shortened by 6 bases and J by 3 bases, with 18 bases between the two germline ends. The length of the CDR3 is 15 residues. Germline lookup yields CDR1 DFQATT and CDR2 SNEGSKA (reference sequence).

This clonotype was counted at least ten times. This chain connects TRBV28 to TRBJ1-1; the match to TRBD1 covers 10 bases. Losses at the gene ends were 5 bases for V and 4 bases for J; bases not matched to a gene: 7. The CDR3 totals 15 residues. Germline V lookup: CDR1 MDHEN, CDR2 SYDVKM. The chain's CDR3 is CASSDRGRGATEAFF. The DNA for the CDR3 is TGTGCCAGCAGTGACAGGGGGCGCGGGGCCACTGAAGCTTTCTTT.

The V call is TRBV6-5, the J call TRBJ2-3; weak D call: TRBD1 (5 bases). Trimming pared 6 bases from V and 3 bases from J, leaving 10 bases between. Germline V CDR1 and CDR2: MNHEY, SVGAGI. CDR3 length: 13 amino acids. DNA for the CDR3: TGTGCCAGCAGACTCCAGGGAACAGATACGCAGTATTTT. This codes for CASRLQGTDTQYF.

The chain uses TRBV19 and TRBJ2-3; D not certain. CDR3 length equals 14 residues. CDR1 is LNHDA and CDR2 is SQIVND in the germline V gene (reference sequence). Trimming took off 4 bases at V and 1 base at J, with 9 bases between the two ends. This CDR3 reads CASSTRVRTDTQYF. The CDR3 DNA is TGTGCCAGTAGTACACGGGTCCGCACAGATACGCAGTATTTT.

This chain uses TRBV27 with TRBJ1-2; the D gene is possibly TRBD1 (6 bases). With 3 bases removed from V and 5 bases from J, the gap between germline ends came to 13 bases. The CDR3 has 14 residues. The germline gives CDR1 MNHEY, CDR2 SMNVEV (reference sequence). Here the CDR3 reads CASSFAGGLYGYTF. Written as DNA, the CDR3 is TGTGCCAGCAGTTTTGCGGGGGGGCTTTATGGCTACACCTTC.

V is TRBV10-3 and J is TRBJ1-5, with D possibly being TRBD1 (5 bases). CDR1 and CDR2 from the germline V gene are ENHRY and SYGVKD. The ends were cut back, 2 bases at V and 6 bases at J, with 8 bases in the middle. The CDR3 totals 13 residues. The CDR3 DNA is TGTGCCATCAGTGAGGGGGGAGGTCAGCCCCAGCATTTT. Amino acid sequence: CAISEGGGQPQHF.

J is TRBJ1-1 and V is TRBV28; no definite D call. V was trimmed by 2 bases and J by 3 bases, leaving 13 bases between them. This CDR3 is built from 15 residues. Germline V gene data show CDR1 as MDHEN and CDR2 as SYDVKM. CDR3: CASSLGLGTDTEAFF. The CDR3 nucleotides read TGTGCCAGCAGTTTAGGGTTGGGAACGGACACTGAAGCTTTCTTT.

In the case of this clonotype: The junction departs from the called germline gene at one end, perhaps through a read error. The chain links TRBV12-3 or TRBV12-4 to TRBJ1-5; 8 nucleotides line up with TRBD1. This CDR3 has 15 residues. The CDR3 region is CSSSPTDRVNQPQHF. The DNA of the CDR3 is TGTTCCAGCAGTCCCACGGACAGGGTCAATCAGCCCCAGCATTTT.

Ten or more counts support this clonotype. The CDR3 ends on some other residue instead of the conserved phenylalanine or tryptophan, so this is likely a read error. No DNA is shown, since the ends of the CDR3 on it are uncertain; the CDR3 is the one TCRdb lists. This chain connects TRBV21-1 to TRBJ2-1; no DNA check was done on the table's D call, TRBD2. TRBV21-1 is a pseudogene segment. The CDR3 adds up to 13 amino acids, both ends counted. CDR3 protein: CASSKAGRGGGAL.

This clonotype was counted ten times or more. The V call is TRBV19, the J call TRBJ2-1; the D is unclear. Germline V gene lookup returns CDR1 LNHDA and CDR2 SQIVND (reference sequence). This CDR3 is built from 13 residues. V lost 5 bases and J lost 7, with 12 bases in between. The CDR3 sequence: CASSSDAWNEQFF. The CDR3 coding sequence is TGTGCCAGTAGTTCGGACGCGTGGAATGAGCAGTTCTTC.

This clonotype was recorded many times. The J gene is TRBJ2-3, the V gene TRBV27; D is ambiguous. The V end lost 6 bases, the J end lost 4 bases, and 8 bases lay between the germline ends. The CDR3 has 12 amino acids. From germline, CDR1 is MNHEY and CDR2 SMNVEV (reference sequence). This CDR3 is CASSLYPDTQYF. The CDR3 DNA reads TGTGCCAGCAGCTTGTACCCAGATACGCAGTATTTT.

This clonotype came up many times. The chain links TRBV6-6 to TRBJ1-1; D is ambiguous. The CDR3 runs 14 residues. V was shortened by 1 base and J by 3 bases, with 9 bases between the two germline ends. Per the germline V gene, CDR1 is MNHNY and CDR2 is SVGAGI (reference sequence). CDR3 nucleotides: TGTGCCAGCAGTTACTTCCAGCAGGACACTGAAGCTTTCTTT. This codes for CASSYFQQDTEAFF.

This clonotype was seen only a few times. The chain links TRBV7-2 to TRBJ1-5; TRBD1 matches 11 bases. Losses at the gene ends were 4 bases for V and 7 bases for J; bases not matched to a gene: 15. The CDR3 contains 18 residues. Germline V gene sequence: CDR1 SGHTA, CDR2 FQGNSA. The CDR3 DNA is TGTGCCAGCAGCTCTTATCGGATAGGACAGGGGGCTAGGCAGCCCCAGCATTTT. Its protein product is CASSSYRIGQGARQPQHF.

This clonotype occurred once. A much larger clone differs from this one at a single base, so this may be a read error. The V and J genes are TRBV28 and TRBJ1-5; the D is unclear. The CDR3 spans 16 residues. The V gene lost 7 bases and the J gene lost 2 bases, with 18 bases spanning the gap. The germline gives CDR1 MDHEN, CDR2 SYDVKM. For the CDR3, the DNA is TGTGCCAGCACGAACCCTGCAGGTTCTGGCAATCAGCCCCAGCATTTT. This sequence encodes CASTNPAGSGNQPQHF.

This clonotype was found many times. The chain is built from TRBV4-1 and TRBJ2-7, with 8 bases lining up with TRBD1. Trimming at V came to 5 bases and at J to 6 bases, leaving 6 bases not matched to a gene. From germline, CDR1 is MGHRA and CDR2 YSYEKL. The CDR3 runs to 13 residues. The CDR3 nucleotides are TGCGCCAGCAGCTTGGGACAGGTAGGCGAGCAGTACTTC. Protein sequence: CASSLGQVGEQYF.